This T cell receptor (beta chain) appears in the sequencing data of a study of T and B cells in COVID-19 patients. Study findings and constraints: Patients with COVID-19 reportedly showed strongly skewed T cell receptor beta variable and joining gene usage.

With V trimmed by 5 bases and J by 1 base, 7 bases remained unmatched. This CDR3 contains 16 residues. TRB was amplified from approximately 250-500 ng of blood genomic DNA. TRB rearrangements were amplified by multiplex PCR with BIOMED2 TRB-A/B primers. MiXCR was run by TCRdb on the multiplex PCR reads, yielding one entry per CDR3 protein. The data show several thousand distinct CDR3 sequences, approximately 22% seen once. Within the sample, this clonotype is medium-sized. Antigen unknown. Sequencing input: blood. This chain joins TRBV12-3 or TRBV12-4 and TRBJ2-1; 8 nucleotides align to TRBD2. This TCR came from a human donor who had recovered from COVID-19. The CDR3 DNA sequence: TGTGCCAGCAGTCGCCCAGGACTAGCATCCTACAATGAGCAGTTCTTC. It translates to CASSRPGLASYNEQFF.